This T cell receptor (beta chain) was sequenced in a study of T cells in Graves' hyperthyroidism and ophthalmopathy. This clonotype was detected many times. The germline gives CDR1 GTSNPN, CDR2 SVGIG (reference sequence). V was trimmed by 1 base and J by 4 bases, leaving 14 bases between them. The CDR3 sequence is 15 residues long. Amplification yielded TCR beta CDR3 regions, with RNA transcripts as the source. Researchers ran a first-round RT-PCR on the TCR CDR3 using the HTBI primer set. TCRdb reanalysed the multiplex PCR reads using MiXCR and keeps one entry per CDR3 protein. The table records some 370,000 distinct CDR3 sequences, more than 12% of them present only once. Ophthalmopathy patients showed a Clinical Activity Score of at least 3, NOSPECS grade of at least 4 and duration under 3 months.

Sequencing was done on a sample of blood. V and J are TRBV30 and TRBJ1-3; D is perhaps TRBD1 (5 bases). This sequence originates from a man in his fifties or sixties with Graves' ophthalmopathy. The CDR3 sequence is CAWSDPAGMGNTIYF. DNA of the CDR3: TGTGCCTGGAGTGATCCCGCAGGGATGGGAAACACCATATATTTT. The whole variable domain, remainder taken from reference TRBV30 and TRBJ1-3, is SQTIHQWPATLVQPVGSPLSLECTVEGTSNPNLYWYRQAAGRGLQLLFYSVGIGQISSEVPQNLSASRPQDRQFILSSKKLLLSDSGFYLCAWSDPAGMGNTIYFGEGSWLTVV.